The 27 T cell receptor beta chains below were found in one sample sequenced in a study of cytomegalovirus exposure and HLA in healthy donors. Amplification used 60 Vbeta primers and 13 Jbeta primers. Measured with immunoSEQ multiplex PCR; TCRdb has only the in-frame clones, and not every one. The sample gives fewer than 200,000 clones, about 80% of which show up once; 0.5% to 0.55% is in the top ten. The sample comprised PBMCs. These receptors all come from a woman in her forties or fifties in good health and CMV-seronegative.

This clone was picked up one time. The DNA of the CDR3 is TGTGCCAGTAGCCCGGACAGGGGGAAAGAGACCCAGTACTTC. Its protein product is CASSPDRGKETQYF. The chain uses TRBV19 and TRBJ2-5; 10 bases map to TRBD1. The germline gives CDR1 LNHDA, CDR2 SQIVND (reference sequence). The junction had 4 bases not matched to a gene; V was cut back by 6 bases and J by 3 bases. This CDR3 spans 14 amino acids.

V gene TRBV9 combines with J gene TRBJ2-2; the match to TRBD1 covers 7 bases. Unmatched junction bases numbered 6, after V lost 3 bases and J lost 10 bases. CDR1 is SGDLS, CDR2 YYNGEE, per germline. This CDR3 comprises 13 residues. The CDR3, as DNA: TGTGCCAGCAGCGCGACAGGGCCCGCGGAGCTGTTTTTT. This encodes CASSATGPAELFF. Full variable domain (missing parts from reference TRBV9 and TRBJ2-2): DSGVTQTPKHLITATGQRVTLRCSPRSGDLSVYWYQQSLDQGLQFLIQYYNGEERAKGNILERFSAQQFPDLHSELNLSSLELGDSALYFCASSATGPAELFFGEGSRLTVL.

J is TRBJ2-7 and V is TRBV30; TRBD2 matches at 10 bases. There are 13 residues in the CDR3. V lost 1 base, J lost 7 bases, and 4 bases stayed unmatched. Germline V gene data show CDR1 as GTSNPN and CDR2 as SVGIG (reference sequence). CDR3 bases: TGTGCCTGGAGTGCCGGGACTAGCGTGGAGCAGTACTTC. Amino acids: CAWSAGTSVEQYF.

This clone was found a few times. The chain carries TRBV5-8 and TRBJ2-1; D is possibly TRBD2 (6 bases). CDR1 and CDR2 (germline): SGHTS, YDEGEE. This CDR3 region has 13 residues. V lost 0 bases and J 8 bases, leaving 9 bases between the germline ends. The CDR3 spells CASSLAGGYEQFF. CDR3 sequence (DNA): TGTGCCAGCAGCTTGGCCGGAGGGTATGAGCAGTTCTTC.

The chain couples TRBV14 to TRBJ2-5; 8 bases agree with TRBD2. The J call is doubtful: the DNA matches TRBJ2-7 better. Germline V lookup: CDR1 SGHDN, CDR2 FVKESK. There are 18 residues in the CDR3. In nucleotides, the CDR3 is TGTGCCAGCAGCCAAAGGGTCACTAGCGGATATTCATCTTACGAGCAGTACTTC. Its protein product is CASSQRVTSGYSSYEQYF.

V usage is TRBV7-9 and J usage is TRBJ2-5, with 9 bases fitting TRBD1. The junction had 5 bases not matched to a gene; V was cut back by 5 bases and J by 4 bases. The V gene's germline CDR1 is SEHNR and CDR2 FQNEAQ (reference sequence). The CDR3 loop spans 14 amino acids. The CDR3: CASSLGTGLETQYF. For the CDR3, the DNA is TGTGCCAGCAGCCTAGGGACAGGGTTAGAGACCCAGTACTTC.

The gene calls are TRBV11-1 and TRBJ2-1; weak D call: TRBD1 (6 bases). V was pared by 6 bases and J by 0 bases, with 12 bases between. The germline V gene has CDR1 SGHAT and CDR2 FQDESV (reference sequence). The CDR3 has 15 residues. Here the CDR3 DNA reads TGTGCCAGCAGTCCGACAGGTAGCTCCTACAATGAGCAGTTCTTC. This encodes CASSPTGSSYNEQFF.

The gene calls are TRBV10-1 and TRBJ2-2; D may be TRBD2 (6 bases). The CDR3 spans 13 residues. Trimming shortened V by 3 bases and J by 4 bases, and 6 bases separated the two germline ends. Looked up from germline, CDR1 is WNHNN and CDR2 is SYGVQD (reference sequence). CDR3 sequence: CASSEAGTGELFF. Written as DNA, the CDR3 is TGCGCCAGCAGTGAAGCGGGCACCGGGGAGCTGTTTTTT.

CDR3 sequence: CAWRLGGSEQFF. CDR3 coding DNA: TGTGCCTGGCGGTTGGGGGGAAGTGAGCAGTTCTTC. This chain links TRBV30 with TRBJ2-1; maybe TRBD2 (6 bases). Germline-derived CDR1 and CDR2 are GTSNPN and SVGIG (reference sequence). The CDR3 is 12 amino acids. V was clipped by 5 bases and J by 9 bases, with 14 bases between them.

The CDR3 DNA follows: TGTGCCAGCAGCTTTATGGAGACCCAGTACTTC. Translation: CASSFMETQYF. The rearrangement uses TRBV7-8 and TRBJ2-5; D is undetermined. Trimming cost V 3 bases and J 5 bases, with 4 bases left between them. The CDR3 sequence is 11 residues long. Per the germline V gene, CDR1 is SGHVS and CDR2 is FQNEAQ.

This rearrangement joins TRBV30 to TRBJ2-5; the match to TRBD2 covers 9 bases. J lost 5 bases, V lost 1 base, and 8 bases had no gene match. The germline V gene has CDR1 GTSNPN and CDR2 SVGIG (reference sequence). The CDR3 spans 15 residues. CDR3 residues: CAWSERGLAWETQYF. The DNA for the CDR3 is TGTGCCTGGAGTGAGCGTGGACTAGCGTGGGAGACCCAGTACTTC. Full variable domain (missing parts from reference TRBV30 and TRBJ2-5): SQTIHQWPATLVQPVGSPLSLECTVEGTSNPNLYWYRQAAGRGLQLLFYSVGIGQISSEVPQNLSASRPQDRQFILSSKKLLLSDSGFYLCAWSERGLAWETQYFGPGTRLLVL.

J is TRBJ1-3 and V is TRBV2; D gene uncertain. Germline V lookup: CDR1 SNHLY, CDR2 FYNNEI. The CDR3 is 12 amino acids. Trimming stripped 10 bases from V and 7 bases from J, with 14 bases between. In DNA form, the CDR3 reads TGTGCCACCGCGACCCGCGGGAACACCATATATTTT. Its protein product is CATATRGNTIYF.

The V gene is TRBV28, the J gene TRBJ2-7, with 8 bases lining up with TRBD2. After removal of 6 bases from V and 0 bases from J, the junction contained 10 bases not matched to a gene. The CDR3 is made up of 16 amino acids. Germline CDR1 is MDHEN and CDR2 is SYDVKM. The CDR3 coding sequence is TGTGCCAGCAGCCCTGAGCGGGGGTCGACCTCCTACGAGCAGTACTTC. It encodes CASSPERGSTSYEQYF.

The chain recombines TRBV19 with TRBJ2-2, with a possible D match to TRBD2 (6 bases). V was cut by 11 bases and J by 2 bases, with 18 bases left in between. The V gene's germline CDR1 is LNHDA and CDR2 SQIVND (reference sequence). This CDR3 has 15 residues. The CDR3 DNA follows: TGTGCCTCAGGAGGGCTAGCGATTAACACCGGGGAGCTGTTTTTT. Protein product: CASGGLAINTGELFF.

The rearrangement links TRBV19 to TRBJ1-3, with TRBD1 matching 8 bases. This CDR3 contains 17 residues. Germline V CDR1 and CDR2: LNHDA, SQIVND (reference sequence). Trimming removed 9 bases from V and 4 bases from J; junction bases left unmatched: 17. The CDR3 DNA reads as TGTGCCAGAGAAACCGGCGGGCAGGGGGCTATCGGAAACACCATATATTTT. Its translation: CARETGGQGAIGNTIYF.

The V gene is TRBV18, the J gene TRBJ2-4; D might be TRBD1 (6 bases). Germline V gene data show CDR1 as KGHSH and CDR2 as LQKENI. The CDR3 runs 13 residues. V gave up 2 bases and J gave up 8 bases, with 10 bases separating them. The CDR3 protein is CASSPYEGDIQYF. DNA for the CDR3: TGTGCCAGCTCACCATACGAGGGGGACATTCAGTACTTC.

The chain employs TRBV6-1 and TRBJ2-5; the match to TRBD2 covers 9 bases. The DNA end lines up better with TRBJ2-7; the J call may be wrong. This CDR3 comprises 15 residues. Germline V gene lookup returns CDR1 MNHNS and CDR2 SASEGT. CDR3 DNA sequence: TGTGCCAGCAGGATGACTAGCGGAGGAGGCTACGAGCAGTACTTC. Amino acid sequence: CASRMTSGGGYEQYF.

The rearrangement uses TRBV9 and TRBJ2-7; a weak D match, TRBD1 (5 bases). V lost 2 bases and J lost 5, with 14 bases in between. Germline V gene lookup returns CDR1 SGDLS and CDR2 YYNGEE. This CDR3 has 14 residues. The CDR3 protein is CASSVTSGSDEQYF. The CDR3 nucleotides are TGTGCCAGCAGCGTGACTTCAGGGTCCGACGAGCAGTACTTC. Full variable domain (remainder filled in from reference TRBV9 and TRBJ2-7): DSGVTQTPKHLITATGQRVTLRCSPRSGDLSVYWYQQSLDQGLQFLIQYYNGEERAKGNILERFSAQQFPDLHSELNLSSLELGDSALYFCASSVTSGSDEQYFGPGTRLTVT.

This clone is a singleton in its sample. This chain joins TRBV27 and TRBJ2-7, with 11 bases matching TRBD1. V lost 5 bases to trimming and J lost 2 bases; unmatched junction nucleotides: 5. Germline values: CDR1 MNHEY, CDR2 SMNVEV (reference sequence). The CDR3 runs to 15 residues. CDR3 amino acids: CASSSPGQGAYEQYF. In nucleotides, the CDR3 is TGTGCCAGCAGTAGTCCGGGACAGGGGGCCTACGAGCAGTACTTC.

The rearrangement links TRBV7-2 to TRBJ2-7; no clear D gene. This CDR3 region has 11 residues. Trimming removed 3 bases at V and 5 bases at J, with 5 bases between. CDR1 and CDR2 (germline): SGHTA, FQGNSA. The chain's CDR3 is CASSFGHEQYF. For the CDR3, the DNA is TGTGCCAGCAGCTTTGGGCACGAGCAGTACTTC. Based on the CDR3 plus reference TRBV7-2 and TRBJ2-7, the full variable domain is GAGVSQSPSNKVTEKGKDVELRCDPISGHTALYWYRQSLGQGLEFLIYFQGNSAPDKSGLPSDRFSAERTGGSVSTLTIQRTQQEDSAVYLCASSFGHEQYFGPGTRLTVT.

This clone was observed a few times. Other DNA sequences in the sample encode the same CDR3. This chain connects TRBV9 to TRBJ1-3; D gene uncertain. Germline V gene sequence: CDR1 SGDLS, CDR2 YYNGEE. Trimming removed 0 bases at V and 0 bases at J, with 4 bases between. The CDR3 covers 14 residues. CDR3 protein: CASSVATSGNTIYF. CDR3 nucleotide sequence: TGTGCCAGCAGCGTAGCTACCTCTGGAAACACCATATATTTT.

The rearrangement links TRBV9 to TRBJ1-2; tentatively, D is TRBD1 (6 bases). Germline loops: CDR1 SGDLS, CDR2 YYNGEE. The CDR3 is 12 residues long. V lost 3 bases, J lost 6 bases, and 9 bases lay in between. The CDR3 protein is CASSEGEHGYTF. The CDR3 DNA reads TGTGCCAGCAGCGAGGGGGAACATGGCTACACCTTC.

J is TRBJ2-7 and V is TRBV27; 7 positions match TRBD1. The J segment lost 3 bases and the V segment lost 10 bases, leaving 9 bases of the junction unmatched. The length of the CDR3 is 13 residues. Germline V gene sequence: CDR1 MNHEY, CDR2 SMNVEV (reference sequence). This CDR3 reads CATWGTDHYEQYF. CDR3 sequence (DNA): TGTGCCACCTGGGGGACAGACCACTACGAGCAGTACTTC.

The rearrangement joins TRBV14 to TRBJ2-3; 10 positions agree with TRBD2. This CDR3 comprises 18 residues. V was clipped by 6 bases and J by 3 bases; unmatched bases: 15. From germline, CDR1 is SGHDN and CDR2 FVKESK. The CDR3, as DNA: TGTGCCAGCAGGGTCATTAGCGGGGGGCCCGAGCCGACAGATACGCAGTATTTT. Protein sequence: CASRVISGGPEPTDTQYF.

The J gene is TRBJ2-7, the V gene TRBV11-1, with D perhaps TRBD1 (6 bases). Germline loops: CDR1 SGHAT, CDR2 FQDESV (reference sequence). The CDR3 has 15 residues. The germline V and J ends were trimmed by 5 bases and 6 bases, with 20 bases remaining between them. CDR3 nucleotide sequence: TGTGCCAGCAGCGTCCACAGGGATGGTTTGAGCGAGCAGTACTTC. It yields the protein CASSVHRDGLSEQYF.

This chain connects TRBV7-6 to TRBJ1-4; 7 bases are shared with TRBD1. The germline CDR1 and CDR2 sequences are SGHVS and FNYEAQ. This CDR3 is 15 amino acids long. Trimming cost V 5 bases and J 7 bases; bases outside gene matches: 10. CDR3 residues: CASSPAATGSEKLFF. The CDR3 DNA sequence: TGTGCCAGCAGCCCGGCGGCGACAGGGAGTGAAAAACTGTTTTTT.

A single count supports this clone. The chain uses TRBV5-1 and TRBJ1-6; D remains ambiguous. Germline assignment: CDR1 SGHRS and CDR2 YFSETQ. Trimming cost V 1 base and J 0 bases, with 11 bases left between them. The CDR3 runs to 17 residues. The CDR3: CASSLSGGSSYNSPLHF. DNA of the CDR3: TGCGCCAGCAGCTTGAGTGGCGGGAGCTCCTATAATTCACCCCTCCACTTT.